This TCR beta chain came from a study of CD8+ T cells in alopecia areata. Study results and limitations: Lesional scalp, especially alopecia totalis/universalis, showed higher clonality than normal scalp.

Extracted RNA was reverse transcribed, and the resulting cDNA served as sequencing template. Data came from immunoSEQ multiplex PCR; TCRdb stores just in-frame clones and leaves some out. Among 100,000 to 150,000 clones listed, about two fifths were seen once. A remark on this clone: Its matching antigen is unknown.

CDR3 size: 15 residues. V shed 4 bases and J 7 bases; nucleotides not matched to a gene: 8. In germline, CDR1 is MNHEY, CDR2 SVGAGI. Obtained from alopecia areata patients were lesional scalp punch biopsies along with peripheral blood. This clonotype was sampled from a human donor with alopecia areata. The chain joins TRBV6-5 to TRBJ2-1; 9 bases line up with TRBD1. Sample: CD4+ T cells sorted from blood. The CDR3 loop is CASSFRDRVGNEQFF. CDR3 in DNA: TGTGCCAGCAGTTTCCGGGACAGGGTAGGAAATGAGCAGTTCTTC.